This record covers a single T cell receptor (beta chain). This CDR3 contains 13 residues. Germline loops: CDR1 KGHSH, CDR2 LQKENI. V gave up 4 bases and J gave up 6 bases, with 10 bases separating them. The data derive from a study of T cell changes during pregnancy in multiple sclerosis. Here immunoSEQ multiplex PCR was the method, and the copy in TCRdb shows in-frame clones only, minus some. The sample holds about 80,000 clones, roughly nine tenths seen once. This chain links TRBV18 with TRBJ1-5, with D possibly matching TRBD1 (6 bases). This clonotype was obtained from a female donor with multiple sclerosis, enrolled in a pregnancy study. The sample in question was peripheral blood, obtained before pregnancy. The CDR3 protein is CASSQGGFQPQHF. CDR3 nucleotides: TGTGCCAGCTCACAAGGGGGATTTCAGCCCCAGCATTTT. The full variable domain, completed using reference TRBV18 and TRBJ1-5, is NAGVMQNPRHLVRRRGQEARLRCSPMKGHSHVYWYRQLPEEGLKFMVYLQKENIIDESGMPKERFSAEFPKEGPSILRIQQVVRGDSAAYFCASSQGGFQPQHFGDGTRLSIL.